Below are 4 T cell receptor beta chains sequenced from a single sample in a study of blood T cell repertoires in COVID-19. Method: immunoSEQ multiplex PCR; TCRdb's copy keeps in-frame clones and lacks some. The sample holds roughly 52,000 clones, almost 85% seen once. Sequenced material: peripheral blood. The receptors here all came from a human donor in a cohort sampled during active COVID-19.

The J gene is TRBJ2-7, the V gene TRBV4-2, with D perhaps matching TRBD2 (6 bases). V was pared by 4 bases and J by 3 bases, with 13 bases between. CDR1 and CDR2 from the germline V gene are LGHNA and YNFKEQ. CDR3 length equals 14 residues. The CDR3 nucleotides read TGTGCCAGCAGCCTTTTCGACGGGGGCTACGAGCAGTACTTC. This gives the protein CASSLFDGGYEQYF.

In this sample, this clone turned up once. The rearrangement uses TRBV28 and TRBJ1-5; D remains unclear. The V gene lost 3 bases and the J gene lost 2 bases, with 8 bases spanning the gap. The V gene's germline CDR1 is MDHEN and CDR2 SYDVKM. This CDR3 has 14 amino acids. The CDR3: CASSFGERNQPQHF. The CDR3 bases are TGTGCCAGCAGTTTCGGGGAGCGCAATCAGCCCCAGCATTTT.

The J gene is TRBJ1-2, the V gene TRBV19; no clear D. V lost 3 bases and J 4 bases, leaving 12 bases between the germline ends. The CDR3 spans 14 residues. Germline lookup yields CDR1 LNHDA and CDR2 SQIVND (reference sequence). The CDR3 here is CASSIRSSIYGYTF. CDR3 DNA sequence: TGTGCCAGTAGTATCAGGTCCTCCATCTATGGCTACACCTTC.

The chain couples TRBV3-1 (or the pseudogene TRBV3-2) to TRBJ2-1, with 9 bases identical to TRBD1. The germline V gene has CDR1 LGHDT and CDR2 YNNKEL (reference sequence). The CDR3 covers 14 residues. The V gene end was trimmed by 4 bases and the J gene end by 7 bases; junction bases not matched to a gene: 5. The CDR3 nucleotides read TGTGCCAGCAGCCTACCAGGGACAGGGAATGAGCAGTTCTTC. Its protein is CASSLPGTGNEQFF.